Included here is one T cell receptor beta chain sequence, with context. The data are from a study of T cell changes during pregnancy in multiple sclerosis. CDR1 is MNHNY, CDR2 SVGAGI, per germline (reference sequence). The CDR3 is made up of 14 amino acids. Method: immunoSEQ multiplex PCR; TCRdb's copy keeps in-frame clones and lacks some. The table includes about 40,000 clones, approximately 91% detected once. The sequence was obtained from a female donor in good health, enrolled as a control in a pregnancy study. This sample comprised CD4+ T cells from peripheral blood mononuclear cells, obtained in the second trimester of pregnancy. J is TRBJ2-5 and V is TRBV6-6; D not certain. The J call may be mistaken, given a closer DNA end match to TRBJ2-7. CDR3 DNA: TGTGCCAGCAGGGAAACAACTTACAGTCTCGAGCAGTACTTC. Its translation is CASRETTYSLEQYF.